This paragraph covers one T cell receptor beta chain sequence. These data originate in a study of T-cell reconstitution after alpha-beta-depleted transplantation in children. The V gene end was trimmed by 0 bases and the J gene end by 4 bases; junction bases not matched to a gene: 7. The CDR3 contains 17 residues. Per germline, CDR1 SGHNT and CDR2 YYREEE (reference sequence). Unique molecular identifiers featured in how the TCRbeta library was prepared. TCRdb processed the PCR reads anew with MiXCR; each CDR3 protein has one entry. The table includes a few hundred thousand distinct CDR3 sequences, around 12% detected once.

Specimen: PBMCs from the stem cell graft donor, collected from the stem cell graft. The chain couples TRBV5-4 to TRBJ2-3, with 11 bases that match TRBD1. The origin of this receptor is a human donor who donated a stem cell graft to a child with combined immunodeficiency. CDR3 region: CASSLGPGQGAPDTQYF. The CDR3 bases are TGTGCCAGCAGCTTGGGACCCGGACAGGGGGCCCCAGATACGCAGTATTTT. Full variable domain (outside the CDR3, taken from reference TRBV5-4 and TRBJ2-3): ETGVTQSPTHLIKTRGQQVTLRCSSQSGHNTVSWYQQALGQGPQFIFQYYREEENGRGNFPPRFSGLQFPNYSSELNVNALELDDSALYLCASSLGPGQGAPDTQYFGPGTRLTVL.